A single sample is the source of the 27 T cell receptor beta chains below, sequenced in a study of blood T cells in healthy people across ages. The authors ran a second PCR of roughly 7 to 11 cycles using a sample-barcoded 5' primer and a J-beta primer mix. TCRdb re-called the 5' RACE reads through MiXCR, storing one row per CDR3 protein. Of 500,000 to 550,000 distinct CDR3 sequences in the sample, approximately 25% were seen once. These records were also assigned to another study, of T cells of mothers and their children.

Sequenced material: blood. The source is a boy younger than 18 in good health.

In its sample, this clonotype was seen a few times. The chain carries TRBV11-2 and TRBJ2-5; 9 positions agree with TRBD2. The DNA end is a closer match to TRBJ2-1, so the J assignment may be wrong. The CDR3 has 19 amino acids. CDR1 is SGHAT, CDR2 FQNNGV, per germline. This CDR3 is CASSLSPVAGGNVGNEQFF. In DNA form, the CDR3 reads TGTGCCAGCAGCTTGTCCCCGGTGGCGGGGGGGAACGTAGGGAATGAGCAGTTCTTC.

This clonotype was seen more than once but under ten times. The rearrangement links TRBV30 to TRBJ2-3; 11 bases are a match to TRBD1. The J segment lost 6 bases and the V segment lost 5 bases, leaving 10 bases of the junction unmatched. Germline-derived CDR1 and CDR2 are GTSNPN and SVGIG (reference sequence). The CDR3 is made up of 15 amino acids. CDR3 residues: CAWAPGQGARDTQYF. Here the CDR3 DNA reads TGTGCCTGGGCCCCCGGACAGGGGGCCCGGGATACGCAGTATTTT.

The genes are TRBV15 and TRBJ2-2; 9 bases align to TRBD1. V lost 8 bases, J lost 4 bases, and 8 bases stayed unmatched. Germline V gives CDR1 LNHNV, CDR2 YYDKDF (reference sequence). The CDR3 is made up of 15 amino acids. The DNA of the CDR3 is TGTGCCACCCGACCGGGACAGGGTACCACCGGGGAGCTGTTTTTT. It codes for CATRPGQGTTGELFF.

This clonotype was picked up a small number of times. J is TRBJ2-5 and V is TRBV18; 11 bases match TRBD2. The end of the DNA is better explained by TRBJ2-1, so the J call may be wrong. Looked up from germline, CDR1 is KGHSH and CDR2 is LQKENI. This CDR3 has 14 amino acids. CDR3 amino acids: CASSQLAGVSEQFF. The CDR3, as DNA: TGTGCCAGCTCACAACTAGCGGGAGTATCTGAGCAGTTCTTC.

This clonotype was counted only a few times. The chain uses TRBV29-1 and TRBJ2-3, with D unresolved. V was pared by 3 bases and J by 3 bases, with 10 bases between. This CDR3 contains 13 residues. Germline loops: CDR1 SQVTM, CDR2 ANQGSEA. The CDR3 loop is CSVDGLKTDTQYF. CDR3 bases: TGCAGCGTTGATGGGCTAAAAACAGATACGCAGTATTTT.

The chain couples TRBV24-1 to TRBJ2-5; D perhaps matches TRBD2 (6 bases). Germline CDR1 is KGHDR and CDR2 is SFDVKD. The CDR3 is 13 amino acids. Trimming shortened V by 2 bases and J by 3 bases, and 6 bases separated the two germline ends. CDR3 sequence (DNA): TGTGCCACCAGTGATTGGGAGGAAGAGACCCAGTACTTC. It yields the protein CATSDWEEETQYF.

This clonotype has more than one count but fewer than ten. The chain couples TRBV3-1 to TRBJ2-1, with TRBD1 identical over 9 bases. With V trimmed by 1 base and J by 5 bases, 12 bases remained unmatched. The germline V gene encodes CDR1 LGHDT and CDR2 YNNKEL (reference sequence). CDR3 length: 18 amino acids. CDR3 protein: CASSQVGGPGQGDNEQFF. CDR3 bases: TGTGCCAGCAGCCAAGTGGGGGGCCCGGGACAGGGTGACAATGAGCAGTTCTTC.

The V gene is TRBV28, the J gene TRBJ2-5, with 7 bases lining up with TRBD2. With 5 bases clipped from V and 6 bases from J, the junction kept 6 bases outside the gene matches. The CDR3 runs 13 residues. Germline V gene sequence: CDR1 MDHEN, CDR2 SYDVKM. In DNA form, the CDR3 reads TGTGCCAGCAGTCTGGCGGGAGCTCAGACCCAGTACTTC. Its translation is CASSLAGAQTQYF.

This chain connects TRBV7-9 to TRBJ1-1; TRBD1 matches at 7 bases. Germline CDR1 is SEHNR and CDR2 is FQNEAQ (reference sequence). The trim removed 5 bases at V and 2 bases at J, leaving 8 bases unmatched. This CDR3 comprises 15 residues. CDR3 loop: CASSPYRGTNTEAFF. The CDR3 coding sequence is TGTGCCAGCAGCCCCTACAGGGGTACTAACACTGAAGCTTTCTTT.

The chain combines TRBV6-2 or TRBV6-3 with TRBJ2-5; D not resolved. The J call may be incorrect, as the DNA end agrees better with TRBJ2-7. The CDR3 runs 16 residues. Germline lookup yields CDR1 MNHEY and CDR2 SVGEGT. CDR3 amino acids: CASSRSMGKGSYEQYF. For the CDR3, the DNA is TGTGCCAGCAGCAGAAGCATGGGGAAAGGGTCCTACGAGCAGTACTTC.

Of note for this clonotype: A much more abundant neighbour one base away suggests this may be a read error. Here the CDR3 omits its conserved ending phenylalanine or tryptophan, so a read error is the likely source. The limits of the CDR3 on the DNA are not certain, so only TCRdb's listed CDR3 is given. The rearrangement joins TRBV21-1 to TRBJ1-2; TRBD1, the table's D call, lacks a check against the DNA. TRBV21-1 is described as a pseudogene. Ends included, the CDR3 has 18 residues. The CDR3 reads CASSKWYGTGGINYGYTL.

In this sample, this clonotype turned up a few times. CDR3 region: CASSLGTSPEQFF. The CDR3 nucleotides read TGTGCCAGCAGCTTAGGGACGTCCCCTGAGCAGTTCTTC. The rearrangement uses TRBV7-2 and TRBJ2-1, with no clear D. This CDR3 comprises 13 residues. V lost 1 base, J lost 9 bases, and 10 bases lay in between. The germline gives CDR1 SGHTA, CDR2 FQGNSA.

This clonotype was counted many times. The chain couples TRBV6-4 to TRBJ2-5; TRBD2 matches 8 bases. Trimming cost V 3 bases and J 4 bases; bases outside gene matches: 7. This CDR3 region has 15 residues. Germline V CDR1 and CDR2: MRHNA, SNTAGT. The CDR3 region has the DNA TGTGCCAGCAGTGAAGGAGCGGGAGCGGGAGAGACCCAGTACTTC. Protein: CASSEGAGAGETQYF.

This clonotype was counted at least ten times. The CDR3 sequence is CASSSPGQGRETQYF. DNA for the CDR3: TGTGCCAGCAGCTCCCCGGGACAGGGGAGAGAGACCCAGTACTTC. The V and J genes are TRBV11-2 and TRBJ2-5, with 10 bases aligning to TRBD1. J was trimmed by 4 bases and V by 4 bases; bases with no gene match: 6. From germline, CDR1 is SGHAT and CDR2 FQNNGV. There are 15 residues in the CDR3. Together with reference TRBV11-2 and TRBJ2-5, the CDR3 gives the full variable domain: EAGVAQSPRYKIIEKRQSVAFWCNPISGHATLYWYQQILGQGPKLLIQFQNNGVVDDSQLPKDRFSAERLKGVDSTLKIQPAKLEDSAVYLCASSSPGQGRETQYFGPGTRLLVL.

CDR3 sequence: CARQYEQYF. CDR3 DNA: TGTGCCAGGCAATACGAGCAGTACTTC. The V call is TRBV12-3 or TRBV12-4, the J call TRBJ2-7; no clear D. The V end lost 9 bases, the J end lost 4 bases, and 4 bases lay between the germline ends. The CDR3 is 9 amino acids.

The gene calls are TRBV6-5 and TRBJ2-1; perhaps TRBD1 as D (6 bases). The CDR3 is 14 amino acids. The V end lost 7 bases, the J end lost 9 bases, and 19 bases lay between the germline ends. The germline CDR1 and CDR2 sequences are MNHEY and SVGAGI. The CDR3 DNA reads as TGTGCCAGCACATCGAACAGGGAGATCTCTGAGCAGTTCTTC. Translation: CASTSNREISEQFF.

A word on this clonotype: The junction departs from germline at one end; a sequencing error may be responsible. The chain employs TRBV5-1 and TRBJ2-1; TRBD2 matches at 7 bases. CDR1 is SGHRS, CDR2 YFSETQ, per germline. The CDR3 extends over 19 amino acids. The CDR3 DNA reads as TGCACCAGCAGCCCGGGACTACTTAGGAATATGGGGTCCTACAATGAGCAGTTCTTC. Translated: CTSSPGLLRNMGSYNEQFF.

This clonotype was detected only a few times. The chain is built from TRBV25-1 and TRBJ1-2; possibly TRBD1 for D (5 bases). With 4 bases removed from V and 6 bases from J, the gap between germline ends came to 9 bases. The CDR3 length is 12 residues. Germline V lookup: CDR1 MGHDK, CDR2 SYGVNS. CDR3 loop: CASSAGFDGYTF. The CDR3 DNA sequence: TGTGCCAGCAGTGCAGGGTTTGATGGCTACACCTTC.

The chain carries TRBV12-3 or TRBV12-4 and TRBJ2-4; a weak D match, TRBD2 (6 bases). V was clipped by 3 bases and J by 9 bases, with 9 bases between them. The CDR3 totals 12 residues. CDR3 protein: CASSFLTSIQYF. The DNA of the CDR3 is TGTGCCAGCAGTTTTTTGACTAGCATTCAGTACTTC.

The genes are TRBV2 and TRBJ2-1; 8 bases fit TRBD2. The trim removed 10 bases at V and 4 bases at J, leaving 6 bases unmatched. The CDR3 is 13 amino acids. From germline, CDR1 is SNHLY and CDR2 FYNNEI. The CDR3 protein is CAITGGDYNEQFF. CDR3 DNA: TGTGCCATAACCGGGGGGGATTACAATGAGCAGTTCTTC.

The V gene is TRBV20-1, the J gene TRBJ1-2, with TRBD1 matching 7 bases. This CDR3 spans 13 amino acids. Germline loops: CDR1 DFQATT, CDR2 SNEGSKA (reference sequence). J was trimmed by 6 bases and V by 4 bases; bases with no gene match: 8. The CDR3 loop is CSAKRDSTDGYTF. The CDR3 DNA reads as TGCAGTGCTAAGAGGGACAGCACGGATGGCTACACCTTC.

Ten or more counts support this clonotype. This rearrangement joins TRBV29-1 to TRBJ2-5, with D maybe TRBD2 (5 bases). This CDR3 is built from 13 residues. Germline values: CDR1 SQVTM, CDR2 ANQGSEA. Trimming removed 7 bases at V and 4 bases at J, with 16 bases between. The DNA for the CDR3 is TGCAGCGCAGAGAGGGTCCCGGGAGAGACCCAGTACTTC. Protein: CSAERVPGETQYF.

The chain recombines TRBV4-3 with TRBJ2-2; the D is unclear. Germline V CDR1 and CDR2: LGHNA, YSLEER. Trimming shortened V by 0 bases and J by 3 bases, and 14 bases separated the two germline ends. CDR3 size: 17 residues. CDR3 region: CASSQDLGSWDTGELFF. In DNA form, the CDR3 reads TGCGCCAGCAGCCAAGATCTGGGTAGCTGGGACACCGGGGAGCTGTTTTTT.

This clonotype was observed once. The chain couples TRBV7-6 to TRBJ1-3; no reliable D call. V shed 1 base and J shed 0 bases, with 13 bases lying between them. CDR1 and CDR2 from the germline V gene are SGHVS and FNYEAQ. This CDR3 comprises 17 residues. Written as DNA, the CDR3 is TGTGCCAGCAGCTTAGTCGACGTGGGTTTCTCTGGAAACACCATATATTTT. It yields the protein CASSLVDVGFSGNTIYF.

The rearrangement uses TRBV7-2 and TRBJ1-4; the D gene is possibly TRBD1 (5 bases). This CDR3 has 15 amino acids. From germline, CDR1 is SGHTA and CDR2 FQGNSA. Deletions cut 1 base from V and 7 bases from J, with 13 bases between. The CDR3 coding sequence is TGTGCCAGCAGCTTAGACGGGGCAGGGTTTGAAAAACTGTTTTTT. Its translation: CASSLDGAGFEKLFF.

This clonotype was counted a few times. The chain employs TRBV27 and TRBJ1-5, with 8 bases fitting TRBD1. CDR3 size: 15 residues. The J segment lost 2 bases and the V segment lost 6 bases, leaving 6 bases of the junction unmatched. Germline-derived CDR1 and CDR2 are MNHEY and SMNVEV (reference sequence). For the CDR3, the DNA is TGTGCCAGCAGCTTCCAGGGGGCAGGCAATCAGCCCCAGCATTTT. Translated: CASSFQGAGNQPQHF.

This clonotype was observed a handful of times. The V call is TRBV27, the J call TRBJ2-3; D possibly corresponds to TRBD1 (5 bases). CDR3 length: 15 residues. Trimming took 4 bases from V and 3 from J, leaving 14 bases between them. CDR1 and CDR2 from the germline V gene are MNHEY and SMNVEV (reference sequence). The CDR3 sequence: CASSSRQGETDTQYF. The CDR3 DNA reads TGTGCCAGCAGTTCCAGGCAGGGTGAAACAGATACGCAGTATTTT.